The entry below gives a single T cell receptor (beta chain) sequence along with its context. Its antigen is not identified. The data belong to a study of tumor-infiltrating lymphocytes in primary liver carcinoma. In the study overall: Enrolled patients were male and female, aged 30 to 69 years. Whole-study findings and limits: Whereas tumor region pairs overlapped more, tumor-adjacent and tumor-blood pairs overlapped less. Tumor samples exhibited a significantly greater top-250-clone fraction than blood samples (p = 0.039).

This CDR3 has 12 residues. Germline loops: CDR1 SGHAT, CDR2 FQNNGV. V dropped 0 bases and J dropped 5 bases, with 4 bases sitting between them. Co-extracting RNA and DNA was done with roughly 17-34 mg of unsorted bulk tissue as input. The template, 500 ng total RNA, yielded TCR beta cDNA made with a constant-region primer. Each TCR beta library was derived from three nested multiplex PCR rounds that employed slightly modified ARM-PCR. TRBV1-TRBV30 forward primers paired with a C-beta reverse primer were used in the first two PCR rounds, which ran around 10 cycles each. TCRdb re-called the multiplex PCR reads through MiXCR, storing one row per CDR3 protein. The repertoire holds about 44,000 distinct CDR3 sequences, with more than 60% as singletons.

V usage is TRBV11-2 and J usage is TRBJ2-5; D unclear. The sequenced sample consisted of tumor-adjacent normal liver tissue. This sequence originates from a woman in her 30s with primary liver carcinoma and hepatitis B virus infection. The CDR3 DNA is TGTGCCAGCAGCTTAGATCGTGAGACCCAGTACTTC. This gives the protein CASSLDRETQYF.